This T cell receptor (beta chain) was recovered during a study of T cell changes during pregnancy in multiple sclerosis. The method was immunoSEQ multiplex PCR; TCRdb's version includes in-frame clones alone and lacks a portion of them. The data contain tens of thousands of clones, roughly nine tenths of them singletons. Between the trimmed V and J ends, which lost 0 bases and 3 bases, there was a span of 8 bases. The CDR3 is 13 residues long. CDR1 is GTSNPN, CDR2 SVGIG, per germline (reference sequence). The V call is TRBV30, the J call TRBJ1-1, with a tentative D call TRBD1 (6 bases). This sample comprised CD4+ T cells from peripheral blood mononuclear cells, obtained in the second trimester of pregnancy. The sequence was obtained from a female donor with multiple sclerosis, enrolled in a pregnancy study. CDR3 residues: CAWSVQGYTEAFF. CDR3 sequence (DNA): TGTGCCTGGAGTGTCCAGGGGTACACTGAAGCTTTCTTT.